The sample holds a few counts of the clone carrying this TCR beta chain. The length of the CDR3 is 15 residues. Trimming shortened V by 1 base and J by 2 bases, and 11 bases separated the two germline ends. CDR1 and CDR2 (germline): SGHAT, FQNNGV. This entry belongs to a study of blood T cell repertoires in COVID-19. As originally analysed: How many nucleated cells were present was estimated from reference gene primer amplification. Profiling relied on immunoSEQ multiplex PCR, and the TCRdb table lists in-frame clones only, not all of them. D and trimming were read from the DNA, whereas the V and J calls and clone size are those reported in that table. The profile shows fewer than 200,000 clones, over 75% of them singletons.

The sequence was collected from a man between 65 and 85 years old with acute or convalescent COVID-19. The sequenced sample was peripheral blood. The chain is built from TRBV11-2 and TRBJ1-2; D might be TRBD1 (5 bases). The DNA of the CDR3 is TGTGCCAGCAGCTTAGGTCAGGGAAACAACTATGGCTACACCTTC. This gives the protein CASSLGQGNNYGYTF.